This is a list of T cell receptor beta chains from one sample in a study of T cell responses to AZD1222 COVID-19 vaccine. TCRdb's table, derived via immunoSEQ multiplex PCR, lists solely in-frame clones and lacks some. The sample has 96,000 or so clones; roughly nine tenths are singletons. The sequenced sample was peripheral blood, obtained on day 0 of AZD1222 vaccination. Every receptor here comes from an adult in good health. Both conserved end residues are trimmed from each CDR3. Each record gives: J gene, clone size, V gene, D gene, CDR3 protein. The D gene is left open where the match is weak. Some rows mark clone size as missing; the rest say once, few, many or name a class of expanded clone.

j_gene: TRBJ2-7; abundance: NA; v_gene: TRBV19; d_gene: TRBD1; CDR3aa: ASSMGQGQDEQY
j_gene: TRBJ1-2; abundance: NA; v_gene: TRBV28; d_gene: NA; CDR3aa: ASTKGRHSNYGYT
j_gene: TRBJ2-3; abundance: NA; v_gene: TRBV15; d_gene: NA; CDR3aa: ATSSRLHTQY
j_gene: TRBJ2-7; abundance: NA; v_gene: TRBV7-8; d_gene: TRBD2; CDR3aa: ASSELAYSYEQY
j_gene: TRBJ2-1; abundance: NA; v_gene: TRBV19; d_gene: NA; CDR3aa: ASSMPGTEYNEQF
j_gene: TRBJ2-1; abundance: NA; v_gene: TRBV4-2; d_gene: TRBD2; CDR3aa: ASSQSGSSYNEQF
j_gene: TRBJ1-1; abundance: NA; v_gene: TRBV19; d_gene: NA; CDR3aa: ASSSRLGANTEAF
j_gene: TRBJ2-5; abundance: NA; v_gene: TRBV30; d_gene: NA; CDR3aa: AWSGTAQETQY
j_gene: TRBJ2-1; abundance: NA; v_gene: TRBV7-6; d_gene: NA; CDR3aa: ASSLVGDREDEQF
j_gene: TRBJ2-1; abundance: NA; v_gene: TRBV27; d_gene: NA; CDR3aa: ASSLRWGSSYNEQF
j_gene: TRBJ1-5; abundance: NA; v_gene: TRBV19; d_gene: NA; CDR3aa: ASKGGNSNQPQH
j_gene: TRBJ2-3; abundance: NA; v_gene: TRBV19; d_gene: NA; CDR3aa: ASSPSPTDTQY
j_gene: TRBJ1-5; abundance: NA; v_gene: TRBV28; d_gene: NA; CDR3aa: ASSWARQPQH
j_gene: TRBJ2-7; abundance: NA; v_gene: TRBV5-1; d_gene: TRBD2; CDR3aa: ASFEREGGYEQY
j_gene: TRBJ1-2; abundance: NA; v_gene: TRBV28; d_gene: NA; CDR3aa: ASSLTNYGYT
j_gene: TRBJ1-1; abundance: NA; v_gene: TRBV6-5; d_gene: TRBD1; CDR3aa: ASSTRTGGAF
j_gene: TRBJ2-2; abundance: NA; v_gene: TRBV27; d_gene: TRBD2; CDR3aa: ASSLSGTSGTGELF
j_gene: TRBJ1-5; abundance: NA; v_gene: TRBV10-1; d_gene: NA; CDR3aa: AVIGDPSNQPQH
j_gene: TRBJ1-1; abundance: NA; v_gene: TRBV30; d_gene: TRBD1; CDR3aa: AWSGDRFNTEAF
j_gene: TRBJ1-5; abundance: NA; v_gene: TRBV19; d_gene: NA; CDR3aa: ASSIVQVQPQH
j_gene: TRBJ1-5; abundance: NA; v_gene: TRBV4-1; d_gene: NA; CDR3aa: ASSQDPAASNQPQH
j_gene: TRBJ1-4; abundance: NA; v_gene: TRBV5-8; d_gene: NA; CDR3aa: ASSLGVTGLEKLF
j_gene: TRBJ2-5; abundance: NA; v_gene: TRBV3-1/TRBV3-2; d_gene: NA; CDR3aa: ASSRRDGWQETQY
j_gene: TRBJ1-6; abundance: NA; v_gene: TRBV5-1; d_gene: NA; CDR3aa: ASSLGNSPLH
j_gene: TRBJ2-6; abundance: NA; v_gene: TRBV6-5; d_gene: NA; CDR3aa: ATGTAAGANVLT
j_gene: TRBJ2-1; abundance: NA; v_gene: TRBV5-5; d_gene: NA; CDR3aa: ASSLGDPARGEQF
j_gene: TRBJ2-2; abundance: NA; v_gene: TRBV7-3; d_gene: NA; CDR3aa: ASSSPGAGELF
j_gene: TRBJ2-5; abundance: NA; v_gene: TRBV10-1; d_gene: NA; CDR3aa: ASSRLTRQETQY
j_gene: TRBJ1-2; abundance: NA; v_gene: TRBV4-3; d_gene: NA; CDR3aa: ASSQGELSYGYT
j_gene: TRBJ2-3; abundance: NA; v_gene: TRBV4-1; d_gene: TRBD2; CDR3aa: ASSHALADDTDTQY
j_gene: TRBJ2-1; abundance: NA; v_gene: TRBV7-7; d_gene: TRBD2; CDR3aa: ASSPSGGSYNEQF
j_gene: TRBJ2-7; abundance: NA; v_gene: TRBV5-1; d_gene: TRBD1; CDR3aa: ASSLVWTGGFNPYEQY
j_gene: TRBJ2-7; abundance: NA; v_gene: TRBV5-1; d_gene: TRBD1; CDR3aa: ASSLAADRGSEQY
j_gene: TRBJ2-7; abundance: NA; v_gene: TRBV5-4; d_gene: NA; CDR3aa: ASSLPPPSYEQY
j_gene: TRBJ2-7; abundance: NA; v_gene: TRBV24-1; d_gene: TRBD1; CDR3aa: ATRGTANEQY
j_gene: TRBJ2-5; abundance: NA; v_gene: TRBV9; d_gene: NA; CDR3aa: ASSVGASSETQY
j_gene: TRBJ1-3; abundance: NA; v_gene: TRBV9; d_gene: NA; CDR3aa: ASSSRTESSGNTIY
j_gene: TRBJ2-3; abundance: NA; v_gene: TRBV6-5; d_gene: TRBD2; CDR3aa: ACGSGRVEDTQY
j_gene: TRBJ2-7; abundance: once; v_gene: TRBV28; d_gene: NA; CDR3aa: ASSLLSYEQY
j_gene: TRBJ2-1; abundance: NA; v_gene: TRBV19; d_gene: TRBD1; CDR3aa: ATRDRGMGGEQF
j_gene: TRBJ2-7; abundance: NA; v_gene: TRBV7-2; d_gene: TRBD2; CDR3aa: ASSPSAGEQY
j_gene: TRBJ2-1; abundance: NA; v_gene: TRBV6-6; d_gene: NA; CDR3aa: ASTYGTLYNEQF
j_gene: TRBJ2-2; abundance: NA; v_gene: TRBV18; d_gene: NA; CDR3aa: ASSPALVAGTNTGELF
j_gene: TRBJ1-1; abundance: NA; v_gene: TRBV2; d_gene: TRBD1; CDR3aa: ASQRRDRGYYTEAF